This entry is about one T cell receptor beta chain. Trimming took 0 bases from V and 4 from J, leaving 19 bases between them. Germline assignment: CDR1 SGHDT and CDR2 YYEEEE. This CDR3 spans 17 amino acids. The sample is drawn from a study of early T cells in non-severe SARS-CoV-2 infection. TCRdb processed the 5' RACE reads anew with MiXCR; each CDR3 protein has one entry. Here the sample spans fewer than 80,000 distinct CDR3 sequences, more than 10% being singletons. This receptor was taken from an adult who was a healthcare worker with PCR-confirmed SARS-CoV-2 infection or an uninfected control (not recorded which). The donor label of this sample is uncertain. The chain carries TRBV5-6 and TRBJ2-5; D gene unclear. The source material was whole blood, sampled at baseline. This CDR3 reads CASSLDRTSMGSETQYF. The CDR3 bases are TGTGCCAGCAGCTTGGATCGGACCAGCATGGGGTCAGAGACCCAGTACTTC.